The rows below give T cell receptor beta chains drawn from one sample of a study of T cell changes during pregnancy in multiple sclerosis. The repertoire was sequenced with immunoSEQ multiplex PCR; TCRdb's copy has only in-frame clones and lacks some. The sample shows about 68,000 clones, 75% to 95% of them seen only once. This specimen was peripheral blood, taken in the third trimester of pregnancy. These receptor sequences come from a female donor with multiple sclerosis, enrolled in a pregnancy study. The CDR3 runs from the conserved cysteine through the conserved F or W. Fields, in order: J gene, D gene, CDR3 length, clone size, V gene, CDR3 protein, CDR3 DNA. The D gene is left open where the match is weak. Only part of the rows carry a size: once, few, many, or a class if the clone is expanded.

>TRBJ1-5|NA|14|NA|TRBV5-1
CASSPEGQNQPQHF
TGCGCCAGCAGTCCGGAGGGGCAGAATCAGCCCCAGCATTTT
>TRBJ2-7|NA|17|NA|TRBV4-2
CASSPRLRQLGGYEQYF
TGTGCCAGCAGCCCCCGTCTTCGTCAACTGGGGGGCTACGAGCAGTACTTC
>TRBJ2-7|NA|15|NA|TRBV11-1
CASSFQGRNSYEQYF
TGTGCCAGCAGCTTCCAGGGGCGAAACTCCTACGAGCAGTACTTC
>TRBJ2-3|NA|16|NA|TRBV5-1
CASSWPRDKPTDTQYF
TGCGCCAGCAGCTGGCCCCGGGACAAACCCACAGATACGCAGTATTTT
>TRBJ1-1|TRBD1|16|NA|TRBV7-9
CASSGFTGAVNTEAFF
TGTGCCAGCAGCGGATTTACAGGGGCCGTGAACACTGAAGCTTTCTTT
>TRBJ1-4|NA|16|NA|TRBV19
CASSNYQGRGDEKLFF
TGTGCCAGCTCCAATTACCAGGGACGGGGGGATGAAAAACTGTTTTTT
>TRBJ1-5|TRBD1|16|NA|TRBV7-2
CASSSRGTGVNQPQHF
TGTGCCAGCAGCTCCCGGGGGACAGGGGTAAATCAGCCCCAGCATTTT
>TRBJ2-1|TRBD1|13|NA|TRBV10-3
CAISVYRGGEQFF
TGTGCCATCAGTGTATACAGGGGCGGTGAGCAGTTCTTC
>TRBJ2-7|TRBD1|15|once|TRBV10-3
CAISTGTGGTYEQYF
TGTGCCATCAGTACCGGGACAGGGGGTACCTACGAGCAGTACTTC
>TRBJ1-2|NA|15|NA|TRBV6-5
CASSYGAGGTYGYTF
TGTGCCAGCAGTTACGGGGCGGGGGGCACGTATGGCTACACCTTC
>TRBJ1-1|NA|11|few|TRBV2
CASFAGSEAFF
TGTGCCAGCTTCGCAGGGTCTGAAGCTTTCTTT
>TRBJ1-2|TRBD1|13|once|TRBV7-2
CASSRGQVYGYTF
TGTGCCAGCAGCCGAGGACAGGTCTATGGCTACACCTTC
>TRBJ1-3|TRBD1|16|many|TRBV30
CAWSRGTGSFLPSIYF
TGTGCCTGGAGTAGGGGGACAGGTTCATTTCTACCGTCCATATATTTT
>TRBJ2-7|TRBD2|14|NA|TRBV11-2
CASSLGSGSREQYF
TGTGCCAGCAGCTTAGGTAGCGGGAGTCGCGAGCAGTACTTC
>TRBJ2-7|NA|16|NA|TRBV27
CASSLKFRGGVNEQYF
TGTGCCAGCAGTTTAAAGTTCAGAGGGGGAGTCAACGAGCAGTACTTC
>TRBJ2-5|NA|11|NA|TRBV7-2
CASSQSESQYF
TGTGCCAGCAGCCAATCCGAGAGCCAGTACTTC
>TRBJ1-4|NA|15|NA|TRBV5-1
CASSLASGGVEKLFF
TGCGCCAGCAGCTTGGCCTCGGGGGGGGTTGAAAAACTGTTTTTT
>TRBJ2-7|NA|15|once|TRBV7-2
CASSLDWGIGYEQYF
TGTGCCAGCAGCTTAGACTGGGGCATTGGGTACGAGCAGTACTTC
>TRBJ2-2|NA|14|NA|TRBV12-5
CASGSSDGHGELFF
TGTGCTAGTGGTTCCTCGGACGGACACGGGGAGCTGTTTTTT
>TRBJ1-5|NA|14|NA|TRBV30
CAWSEVRGDQPQHF
TGTGCCTGGAGTGAGGTCCGGGGGGATCAGCCCCAGCATTTT
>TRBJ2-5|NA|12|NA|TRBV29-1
CSVEGTAETQYF
TGCAGCGTTGAAGGGACAGCAGAGACCCAGTACTTC
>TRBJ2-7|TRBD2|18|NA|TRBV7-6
CASSSQRGTSGKRSEQYF
TGTGCCAGCAGCTCCCAAAGAGGGACTAGCGGGAAACGTAGCGAGCAGTACTTC
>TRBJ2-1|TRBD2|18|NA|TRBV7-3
CASSLSSNLAGSYNEQFF
TGTGCCAGCAGCTTAAGCTCGAACTTAGCGGGATCCTACAATGAGCAGTTCTTC
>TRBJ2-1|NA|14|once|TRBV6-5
CASSFRVNSNEQFF
TGTGCCAGCAGTTTCAGGGTAAACAGCAATGAGCAGTTCTTC
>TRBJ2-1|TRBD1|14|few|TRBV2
CASRLGQGDDEQFF
TGTGCCAGCAGGCTTGGACAGGGGGATGATGAGCAGTTCTTC
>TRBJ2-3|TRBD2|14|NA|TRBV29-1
CSPSIAGGTDTQYF
TGCAGCCCTAGCATAGCGGGCGGCACAGATACGCAGTATTTT
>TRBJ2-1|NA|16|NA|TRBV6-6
CASSYSEGFFYNEQFF
TGTGCCAGCAGTTACTCGGAGGGTTTTTTTTACAATGAGCAGTTCTTC
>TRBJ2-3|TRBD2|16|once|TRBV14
CASSLRLAGVTDTQYF
TGTGCCAGCAGCCTTAGACTAGCGGGGGTCACAGATACGCAGTATTTT
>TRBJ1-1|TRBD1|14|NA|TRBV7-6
CASSRQGLNTEAFF
TGTGCCAGCAGCCGACAGGGCTTGAACACTGAAGCTTTCTTT
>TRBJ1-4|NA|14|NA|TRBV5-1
CASSPTATNEKLFF
TGCGCCAGCAGCCCGACAGCAACTAATGAAAAACTGTTTTTT
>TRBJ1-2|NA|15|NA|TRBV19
CASSTNPTAPYGYTF
TGTGCCAGTAGTACCAATCCGACAGCACCCTATGGCTACACCTTC
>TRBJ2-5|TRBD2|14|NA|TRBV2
CASELAGGLRTQYF
TGTGCCAGCGAACTAGCGGGGGGACTCCGGACCCAGTACTTC
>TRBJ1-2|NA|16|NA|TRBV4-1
CASSQEGPGANYGYTF
TGCGCCAGCAGCCAAGAAGGCCCCGGAGCTAACTATGGCTACACCTTC
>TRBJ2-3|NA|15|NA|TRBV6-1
CASRWRREGVDTQYF
TGTGCCAGCCGGTGGAGGCGAGAAGGAGTGGATACGCAGTATTTT
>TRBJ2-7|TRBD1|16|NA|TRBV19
CASSSQGGTGGYEQYF
TGTGCCAGTAGTTCGCAAGGAGGGACAGGGGGCTACGAGCAGTACTTC
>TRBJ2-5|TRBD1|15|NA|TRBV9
CASSAPGTDKETQYF
TGTGCCAGCAGCGCCCCCGGGACAGACAAAGAGACCCAGTACTTC
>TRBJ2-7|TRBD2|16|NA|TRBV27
CASSPFGTSATYEQYF
TGTGCCAGCAGTCCCTTCGGGACTAGCGCGACCTACGAGCAGTACTTC
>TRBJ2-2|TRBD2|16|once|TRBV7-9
CASSFSSGGRSGELFF
TGTGCCAGCAGCTTTTCGTCGGGGGGAAGATCCGGGGAGCTGTTTTTT
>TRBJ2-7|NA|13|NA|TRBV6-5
CAVGEQAIYEQYF
TGTGCCGTCGGAGAACAGGCGATCTACGAGCAGTACTTC
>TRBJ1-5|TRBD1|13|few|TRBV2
CASKGQGNQPQHF
TGTGCCAGCAAGGGACAGGGCAATCAGCCCCAGCATTTT
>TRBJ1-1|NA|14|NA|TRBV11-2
CASSLVRMNTEAFF
TGTGCCAGCAGCTTAGTCAGGATGAACACTGAAGCTTTCTTT
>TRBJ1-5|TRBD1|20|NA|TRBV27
CASSPKPGQPGGIGGQPQHF
TGTGCCAGCAGTCCGAAACCGGGACAGCCCGGAGGTATAGGGGGTCAGCCCCAGCATTTT
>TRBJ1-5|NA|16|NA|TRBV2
CASSEDLDYSNQPQHF
TGTGCCAGCAGTGAAGATCTAGACTATAGCAATCAGCCCCAGCATTTT
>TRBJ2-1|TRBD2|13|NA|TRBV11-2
CATGLAGYNEQFF
TGTGCCACAGGGCTAGCGGGTTACAATGAGCAGTTCTTC
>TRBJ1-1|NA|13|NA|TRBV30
CAWSPDPGTEAFF
TGTGCCTGGAGTCCCGACCCCGGGACTGAAGCTTTCTTT
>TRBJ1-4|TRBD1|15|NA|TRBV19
CASSVWDRENEKLFF
TGTGCCAGTAGTGTTTGGGACAGGGAAAATGAAAAACTGTTTTTT
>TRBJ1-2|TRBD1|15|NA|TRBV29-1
CSVGGQGEWGDGYTF
TGCAGCGTTGGGGGACAGGGAGAATGGGGAGATGGCTACACCTTC
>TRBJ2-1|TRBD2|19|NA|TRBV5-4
CASSRTSGGSTSSYNEQFF
TGTGCCAGCAGCCGGACTAGCGGGGGATCCACTAGCTCCTACAATGAGCAGTTCTTC
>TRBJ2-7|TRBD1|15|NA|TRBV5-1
CASSLMGQGAREQYF
TGCGCCAGCAGCTTGATGGGACAGGGGGCGCGTGAGCAGTACTTC
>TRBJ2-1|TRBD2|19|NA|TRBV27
CASSLLRTSGGAARAKQFF
TGTGCCAGCAGTTTATTACGGACTAGCGGGGGAGCGGCCCGGGCGAAGCAGTTCTTC
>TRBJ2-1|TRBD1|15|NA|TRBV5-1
CASSVGTGWANEQFF
TGCGCCAGCAGCGTCGGGACAGGGTGGGCCAATGAGCAGTTCTTC
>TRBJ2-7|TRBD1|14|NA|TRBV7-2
CASSLGQGGYEQYF
TGTGCCAGCAGCCTGGGACAGGGGGGCTACGAGCAGTACTTC
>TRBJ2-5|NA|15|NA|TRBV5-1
CASSFERVGEETQYF
TGCGCCAGCAGCTTCGAAAGGGTCGGGGAGGAGACCCAGTACTTC